The present T cell receptor beta chain was sequenced within a study of OX40 agonist ivuxolimab in advanced cancers. Study results and limitations: The average count of expanded clones was higher among CD8+ T cells than among CD4+.

CDR1 is MNHEY and CDR2 is SVGAGI in the germline V gene. The J segment lost 6 bases and the V segment lost 7 bases, leaving 8 bases of the junction unmatched. The CDR3 contains 14 residues. Libraries were prepared by immunoSEQ multiplex PCR; TCRdb keeps only in-frame clonotypes and omits some of them. This sample has 60,000 to 75,000 clones, with over 80% found just once. This clone has more than one count but fewer than ten. What it binds is unknown. Material: CD4+ or CD8+ T cells sorted from blood, obtained in a trial of the OX40 agonist ivuxolimab. The rearrangement uses TRBV6-5 and TRBJ2-3, with 9 positions matching TRBD2. The source is an adult with an advanced solid tumor such as melanoma, head and neck, liver or kidney cancer. This CDR3 reads CASTWGGRGDTQYF. The CDR3 nucleotides are TGTGCCAGCACCTGGGGCGGGAGGGGGGATACGCAGTATTTT.